These T cell receptor beta chains were read from a single sample in a study of shared T cell receptors in the human thymus. TCRdb's table, derived via immunoSEQ multiplex PCR, lists solely in-frame clones and lacks some. The repertoire holds about 400,000 clones, approximately 95% seen once, with roughly 0.02% in the top ten. The sample comprised thymocytes. These receptors all come from a human donor. CDR3s include the opening cysteine and the closing phenylalanine or tryptophan. The D gene is left open where the match is weak. Some rows have no size entry. The others give once, few or many, or a class for an expanded clone.

D | size | J | V | DNA | CDR3
TRBD2 | . | TRBJ2-3 | TRBV18 | TGTGCCAGCTCACCACGGATAGGGGCTAGCGGGAGCGCAGATACGCAGTATTTT | CASSPRIGASGSADTQYF
. | few | TRBJ1-1 | TRBV30 | TGTGCCTGGAGTTCGAGGGTTCTGGGGAACACTGAAGCTTTCTTT | CAWSSRVLGNTEAFF
. | . | TRBJ2-1 | TRBV11-2 | TGTGCCAGCAGCGACAACCCCGAGTGGGGTGAGCAGTTCTTC | CASSDNPEWGEQFF
. | . | TRBJ2-3 | TRBV7-9 | TGTGCCAGCAGCTTTTGGAGCACAGATACGCAGTATTTT | CASSFWSTDTQYF
. | . | TRBJ2-5 | TRBV6-1 | TGTGCCAGCAGTGACAGGCGGGGACAGAAGGGGGAGACCCAGTACTTC | CASSDRRGQKGETQYF
TRBD2 | . | TRBJ2-1 | TRBV6-5 | TGTGCCAGCAACACGACTGGACTAGCGGGAGGTGAGCAGTTCTTC | CASNTTGLAGGEQFF
TRBD2 | . | TRBJ2-1 | TRBV18 | TGTGCCAGCTCACCCGGCGCGGGAGGGCGGGACTACAATGAGCAGTTCTTC | CASSPGAGGRDYNEQFF
TRBD2 | . | TRBJ2-7 | TRBV28 | TGTGCCAGCAGTTCCCCCGCCCCTAGACTAGCGGGAGCCCCCTACGAGCAGTACTTC | CASSSPAPRLAGAPYEQYF
TRBD2 | . | TRBJ2-7 | TRBV27 | TGTGCCAGCAGTTACGGGACTAGCGGCTACGAGCAGTACTTC | CASSYGTSGYEQYF
. | . | TRBJ1-1 | TRBV5-6 | TGTGCCAGCAGCTTGGGTGAGAGGACAAACACTGAAGCTTTCTTT | CASSLGERTNTEAFF
TRBD2 | . | TRBJ2-3 | TRBV7-2 | TGTGCCAGCAGCTCGAAGGTTAGCGGGGTATGGGGCCTTCCCGATACGCAGTATTTT | CASSSKVSGVWGLPDTQYF
. | . | TRBJ1-2 | TRBV4-2 | TGTGCCAGCAGCCAGGCCACTTGGGACATCAGGCATGGCTACACCTTC | CASSQATWDIRHGYTF
. | . | TRBJ2-3 | TRBV27 | TGTGCCACCGCTAGCGTTGAATTCGCAGATACGCAGTATTTT | CATASVEFADTQYF
TRBD1 | . | TRBJ2-7 | TRBV9 | TGTGCCAGCAGCGTAGAACAGGGGGCTAGCGAGCAGTACTTC | CASSVEQGASEQYF
. | . | TRBJ2-7 | TRBV28 | TGTGCCAGCAGTTTACCAGGGAGAAGCTCCTACGAGCAGTACTTC | CASSLPGRSSYEQYF
TRBD2 | . | TRBJ2-3 | TRBV30 | TGTGCCTGGTTCCCCTCTAGCGGGAGGGGTACAGATACGCAGTATTTT | CAWFPSSGRGTDTQYF
. | . | TRBJ2-1 | TRBV7-3 | TGTGCCAGCAGCTTCCACAGGGAGCACAATGAGCAGTTCTTC | CASSFHREHNEQFF
TRBD1 | once | TRBJ1-1 | TRBV6-6 | TGTGCCAGCAGGCCCACACAGGGGTTACCAAACACTGAAGCTTTCTTT | CASRPTQGLPNTEAFF
. | . | TRBJ2-5 | TRBV7-2 | TGTGCCAGCAGCGTACAGGGAGCCAACCAAGAGACCCAGTACTTC | CASSVQGANQETQYF
TRBD2 | . | TRBJ2-2 | TRBV6-4 | TGTGCCAGCAGTCGATCTAGCGGGAACCAGAACACCGGGGAGCTGTTTTTT | CASSRSSGNQNTGELFF
. | . | TRBJ2-7 | TRBV4-2 | TGTGCCAGCAGCCAAGAGGTCGGCGACAGGAGGCAAAACTACGAGCAGTACTTC | CASSQEVGDRRQNYEQYF
. | . | TRBJ1-5 | TRBV21-1 | TGTGCCAGCAGCAAGTTTCCCTCCCTTGACAAGGGGGATCAGCCCCAGCATTTT | CASSKFPSLDKGDQPQHF
. | . | TRBJ2-3 | TRBV5-1 | TGCGCCAGCAGCTTGGGGGACCCCCGGTGCACAGATACGCAGTATTTT | CASSLGDPRCTDTQYF
TRBD1 | once | TRBJ2-2 | TRBV27 | TGTGCCAGCAGTCGGACAGGGGTCGGGACCGGGGAGCTGTTTTTT | CASSRTGVGTGELFF
. | . | TRBJ2-7 | TRBV2 | TGTGCCAGCAGTGAGGACCCATTCTCCTACGAGCAGTACTTC | CASSEDPFSYEQYF
. | . | TRBJ1-2 | TRBV10-1 | TGCGCCAGCAGTGAGTCGATAAGCAGGAAAAACTATGGCTACACCTTC | CASSESISRKNYGYTF
. | . | TRBJ2-3 | TRBV11-1 | TGTGCCAGCAGCCGCGCACCTAAAGATACGCAGTATTTT | CASSRAPKDTQYF
. | . | TRBJ2-1 | TRBV30 | TGTGCCTGGAGTGTAACGTTACTAGCAGTTCACAATGAGCAGTTCTTC | CAWSVTLLAVHNEQFF
. | . | TRBJ1-4 | TRBV28 | TGTGCCAGCAGTTTGGGCCGATTTCCAACTAATGAAAAACTGTTTTTT | CASSLGRFPTNEKLFF
. | . | TRBJ1-2 | TRBV19 | TGTGCCAGTAGTATAGATGGGGGACCCCCGAGGCCTAACTATGGCTACACCTTC | CASSIDGGPPRPNYGYTF
. | . | TRBJ2-7 | TRBV27 | TGTGCCAGCAGTTTGCGATCCTGGGACACCTCCTACGAGCAGTACTTC | CASSLRSWDTSYEQYF
TRBD1 | . | TRBJ2-5 | TRBV18 | TGTGCCAGCTCGCTAACGAGAACAAGACAGGGATTAAGAGAGACCCAGTACTTC | CASSLTRTRQGLRETQYF
. | . | TRBJ2-3 | TRBV10-3 | TGTGCCATCAGTACTTACTCTAGCACAGATACGCAGTATTTT | CAISTYSSTDTQYF
. | . | TRBJ2-7 | TRBV5-1 | TGCGCCAGCAGCCCGCCGGGCCCGACCCCCTACGAGCAGTACTTC | CASSPPGPTPYEQYF
TRBD1 | . | TRBJ1-3 | TRBV12-5 | TGTGCTAGTGGTGTTGGACAGGGAAGTCCCGGAAACACCATATATTTT | CASGVGQGSPGNTIYF
. | . | TRBJ2-7 | TRBV5-1 | TGCGCCAGCAGCTGCGGACAGGGAGGGTACGAGCAGTACTTC | CASSCGQGGYEQYF
TRBD2 | . | TRBJ2-3 | TRBV27 | TGTGCCAGCAGTTCGACTAGCGATGTTCTCGTATCGGTGTATTTT | CASSSTSDVLVSVYF